The rows below give T cell receptor beta chains drawn from one sample of a study of T cell repertoires in cytomegalovirus infection. TCRdb independently ran MiXCR on the reads; one entry per CDR3 protein. The table lists around 740,000 distinct CDR3 sequences, roughly 35% of them singletons. Input material: PBMCs. These receptors were taken from a human donor in good health (CMV status not recorded). Some clones in this sample may be carry-over from other donors' samples. The CDR3 runs from the conserved cysteine through the conserved F or W. D genes are given only for firm matches. Only some rows state a clone size, as once, few, many or a class for expanded clones.

V: TRBV6-6; D: -; J: TRBJ2-1; size: -; DNA: TGTGCCAGCAGTTCTCCGGGGCGCGACGGGGATGAGCAGTTCTTC; CDR3: CASSSPGRDGDEQFF
V: TRBV7-2; D: -; J: TRBJ1-4; size: few; DNA: TGTGCCAGCAGCCCGCAGATTGGGTTTGGTGAAAAACTGTTTTTT; CDR3: CASSPQIGFGEKLFF
V: TRBV2; D: -; J: TRBJ2-7; size: few; DNA: TGTGCCAGCAGCAACAGGGGGGGCACCCTCGACGAGCAGTACTTC; CDR3: CASSNRGGTLDEQYF
V: TRBV20-1; D: -; J: TRBJ2-7; size: -; DNA: TGCAGTGCATCGGGACCGGTGGAATACGAGCAGTACTTC; CDR3: CSASGPVEYEQYF
V: TRBV20-1; D: -; J: TRBJ2-1; size: -; DNA: TGCAGTGCTAGCGCGCTCGGGTCGCTTTACAATGAGCAGTTCTTC; CDR3: CSASALGSLYNEQFF
V: TRBV19; D: TRBD2; J: TRBJ2-7; size: few; DNA: TGTGCCAGTAGTGGGTGGATAGCGGGGGCCTACGAGCAGTACTTC; CDR3: CASSGWIAGAYEQYF
V: TRBV25-1; D: -; J: TRBJ2-1; size: -; DNA: TGTGCCAGCAGTGAATCAAGGGTGGGTGAGCAGTTCTTC; CDR3: CASSESRVGEQFF
V: TRBV18; D: -; J: TRBJ2-7; size: -; DNA: TGTGCCAGCTCACCACAGGGGATCTACGAGCAGTACTTC; CDR3: CASSPQGIYEQYF
V: TRBV10-3; D: -; J: TRBJ2-7; size: -; DNA: TGTGCCATCACCCCCAGCCAGGGTTCGTACGAGCAGTACTTC; CDR3: CAITPSQGSYEQYF
V: TRBV29-1; D: TRBD1; J: TRBJ1-2; size: -; DNA: TGCAGCGTCGAGCCGGGGACAGGGGCTAACTATGGCTACACCTTC; CDR3: CSVEPGTGANYGYTF
V: TRBV2; D: -; J: TRBJ2-2; size: -; DNA: TGTGCCAGCAGTGACAGAACGAACACCGGGGAGCTGTTTTTT; CDR3: CASSDRTNTGELFF
V: TRBV28; D: -; J: TRBJ1-4; size: few; DNA: TGTGCCAGCAGCATAAGACGGACAGCAACTAATGAAAAACTGTTTTTT; CDR3: CASSIRRTATNEKLFF
V: TRBV12-3/TRBV12-4; D: TRBD2; J: TRBJ2-1; size: -; DNA: TGTGCCAGCACCTTACAGACTAGCGGCAATGAGCAGTTCTTC; CDR3: CASTLQTSGNEQFF
V: TRBV4-1; D: -; J: TRBJ2-7; size: few; DNA: TGCGCCAGCAGCCCAGCGGGCCCCCCCGGGAGCTCCTACGAGCAGTACTTC; CDR3: CASSPAGPPGSSYEQYF
V: TRBV4-2; D: -; J: TRBJ2-1; size: -; DNA: TGTGCCAGCAGCCAGGGTGTTGAGCAGTTCTTC; CDR3: CASSQGVEQFF
V: TRBV28; D: TRBD2; J: TRBJ2-5; size: -; DNA: TGTGCCAGCAGTTTATACCGGGAGCGGGAGTGGCGCGAGACCCAGTACTTC; CDR3: CASSLYREREWRETQYF
V: TRBV20-1; D: -; J: TRBJ1-2; size: -; DNA: TGCAGTGCTAGTGTACAGAACAACTATGGCTACACCTTC; CDR3: CSASVQNNYGYTF
V: TRBV28; D: -; J: TRBJ1-2; size: -; DNA: TGTGCCAGCAGTTTGAGCTGGGGTGGCTACACCTTC; CDR3: CASSLSWGGYTF
V: TRBV6-6; D: TRBD1; J: TRBJ1-6; size: few; DNA: TGTGCCAGCAGTTATGGCGACAGGGATAATTCACCCCTCCACTTT; CDR3: CASSYGDRDNSPLHF
V: TRBV11-2; D: -; J: TRBJ2-7; size: few; DNA: TGTGCCAGCAGCTTAGATAGGGCGGAGGAGCAGTACTTC; CDR3: CASSLDRAEEQYF
V: TRBV27; D: -; J: TRBJ2-6; size: -; DNA: TGTGCCAGCAGTTTAGGAGGAAGGAGGGGTGGGGCCAACGTCCTGACTTTC; CDR3: CASSLGGRRGGANVLTF
V: TRBV9; D: -; J: TRBJ1-5; size: -; DNA: TGTGCCAGCAGCCCCCGACAGTCCGGCCAGCCCCAGCATTTT; CDR3: CASSPRQSGQPQHF
V: TRBV5-1; D: -; J: TRBJ2-7; size: few; DNA: TGCGCCAGCAGCTTAACTGGGGGAGCAAGCTACGAGCAGTACTTC; CDR3: CASSLTGGASYEQYF
V: TRBV27; D: TRBD1; J: TRBJ1-2; size: -; DNA: TGTGCCAGCAGGCTAGGGACAGATTATGGCTACACCTTC; CDR3: CASRLGTDYGYTF
V: TRBV7-8; D: -; J: TRBJ1-4; size: few; DNA: TGTGCCAGCAGCTTAGGTGGATTCTTGGGTGAAAAACTGTTTTTT; CDR3: CASSLGGFLGEKLFF
V: TRBV5-4; D: TRBD2; J: TRBJ2-1; size: -; DNA: TGTGCCAGCAGCGGTAACCCCGGGACTAGTTCCTATGAGCAGTTCTTC; CDR3: CASSGNPGTSSYEQFF
V: TRBV28; D: -; J: TRBJ1-6; size: -; DNA: TGTGCCAGCAGCCCGGTACACTATAATTCACCCCTCCACTTT; CDR3: CASSPVHYNSPLHF
V: TRBV6-1; D: TRBD2; J: TRBJ2-7; size: -; DNA: TGTGCCAGCAGCCCCGACAGGGGGCGGACTAGCGGGAGTGAAGAGCAGTACTTC; CDR3: CASSPDRGRTSGSEEQYF
V: TRBV19; D: -; J: TRBJ1-1; size: -; DNA: TGTGCCAGTAGGAACCCGCGGGGGGGGTTGAACACTGAAGATTTCTTT; CDR3: CASRNPRGGLNTEDFF
V: TRBV7-2; D: TRBD1; J: TRBJ1-1; size: -; DNA: TGTGCCAGCAGCGCGTCCCGGGACAGGGTTAGACGCTCGGCTTTCACTTTCTTT; CDR3: CASSASRDRVRRSAFTFF
V: TRBV7-2; D: TRBD2; J: TRBJ2-3; size: -; DNA: TGTGCCAGCAGCTACCGACTAGCGGGAGGGCAGGATACGCAGTATTTT; CDR3: CASSYRLAGGQDTQYF
V: TRBV14; D: TRBD1; J: TRBJ2-7; size: -; DNA: TGTGCCAGCAGCCAGGGACAGGGATTCTCCTACGAGCAGTACTTC; CDR3: CASSQGQGFSYEQYF
V: TRBV6-1; D: -; J: TRBJ1-2; size: once; DNA: TGTGCCAGCAGTGAAGCCCGGAGGGGCGGCTACACCTTC; CDR3: CASSEARRGGYTF
V: TRBV29-1; D: TRBD1; J: TRBJ1-5; size: -; DNA: TGCAGCGTTCGCGGACAGGGTGATAATCAGCCCCAGCATTTT; CDR3: CSVRGQGDNQPQHF
V: TRBV12-3/TRBV12-4; D: TRBD1; J: TRBJ1-2; size: -; DNA: TGTGCCAGCAGTTTAGAGGGGACAGGGTTCTATGGCTACACCTTC; CDR3: CASSLEGTGFYGYTF
V: TRBV9; D: -; J: TRBJ2-7; size: -; DNA: TGTGCCAGCAGCGTAGACTCGGCGGCCTACGAGCAGTACTTC; CDR3: CASSVDSAAYEQYF
V: TRBV11-2; D: TRBD1; J: TRBJ2-2; size: once; DNA: TGTGCCAGCAGCCCCCAGCCAATGACAGGGGACACCGGGGAGCTGTTTTTT; CDR3: CASSPQPMTGDTGELFF
V: TRBV29-1; D: -; J: TRBJ2-7; size: few; DNA: TGCAGCGTTGAAACAAACAGGGAAAGCTCCTACGAGCAGTACTTC; CDR3: CSVETNRESSYEQYF
V: TRBV7-2; D: -; J: TRBJ1-4; size: few; DNA: TGTGCCAGCAGCTCAACATTAGAAAAACTGTTTTTT; CDR3: CASSSTLEKLFF
V: TRBV7-9; D: TRBD1; J: TRBJ2-3; size: -; DNA: TGTGCCAGCAGCCCTGAACCGGGACAGGGGGAATTAGGTACAGATACGCAGTATTTT; CDR3: CASSPEPGQGELGTDTQYF
V: TRBV27; D: -; J: TRBJ2-5; size: -; DNA: TGTGCCAGCAGAGGCCTGTGGGGGCACCAGTACTTC; CDR3: CASRGLWGHQYF
V: TRBV7-2; D: -; J: TRBJ2-1; size: many; DNA: TGTGCCAGCACCCTGGGAAGCAGGAACGCCAATGAGCAGTTCTTC; CDR3: CASTLGSRNANEQFF
V: TRBV19; D: TRBD1; J: TRBJ2-2; size: -; DNA: TGTGCCAGTAGTAGACAGGGGATGAACACCGGGGAGCTGTTTTTT; CDR3: CASSRQGMNTGELFF
V: TRBV19; D: -; J: TRBJ2-5; size: -; DNA: TGTGCCAGTAGTGTCAGGGGCGGAGAGACCCAGTACTTC; CDR3: CASSVRGGETQYF
V: TRBV11-2; D: TRBD2; J: TRBJ2-7; size: many; DNA: TGTGCCAGCAGCTCCATAAAAGGAAGGACTAGCGAGGCTTTGGCCTACGAGCAGTACTTC; CDR3: CASSSIKGRTSEALAYEQYF
V: TRBV7-3; D: -; J: TRBJ2-3; size: few; DNA: TGTGCCAGCAGCTTAAGACCTGCGGATACGCAGTATTTT; CDR3: CASSLRPADTQYF
V: TRBV28; D: -; J: TRBJ1-2; size: -; DNA: TGTGCCAGCAGTTTCATTCAATCTAACTATGGCTACACCTTC; CDR3: CASSFIQSNYGYTF
V: TRBV2; D: -; J: TRBJ2-1; size: -; DNA: TGTGCCAGCAGTGAAGCTAGCGGAGGCTCCTACAATGAGCAGTTCTTC; CDR3: CASSEASGGSYNEQFF
V: TRBV15; D: TRBD1; J: TRBJ2-7; size: few; DNA: TGTGCCACCAGCAGACTGGCCGGGACAGGGGGCGATTGGACCTACGAGCAGTACTTC; CDR3: CATSRLAGTGGDWTYEQYF
V: TRBV7-6; D: -; J: TRBJ2-7; size: few; DNA: TGTGCCAGCAGCCTCAGGGAATCCTACGAGCAGTACTTC; CDR3: CASSLRESYEQYF
V: TRBV6-6; D: -; J: TRBJ2-1; size: -; DNA: TGTGCCAGCAGTTACGCGGACCCCCCCGATGAGCAGTTCTTC; CDR3: CASSYADPPDEQFF
V: TRBV5-1; D: -; J: TRBJ2-6; size: few; DNA: TGCGCCAGCAGCGCAACAGGGGAGGCTGGGGCCAACGTCCTGACTTTC; CDR3: CASSATGEAGANVLTF
V: TRBV7-2; D: -; J: TRBJ1-6; size: few; DNA: TGTGCCAGCAGCTTATGGTGGGGGTCCTTACATAATTCACCCCTCCACTTT; CDR3: CASSLWWGSLHNSPLHF
V: TRBV6-6; D: -; J: TRBJ1-2; size: -; DNA: TGTGCCAGCAGTTACTCAGATTCGCGGACCTATGGCTACACCTTC; CDR3: CASSYSDSRTYGYTF
V: TRBV20-1; D: -; J: TRBJ2-7; size: -; DNA: TGCAGTGCTAGAATAGGGGACGAGCAGTACTTC; CDR3: CSARIGDEQYF
V: TRBV14; D: -; J: TRBJ1-6; size: -; DNA: TGTGCCAGCAGCCAAGAAGGGTCGAGCTCCTATAATTCACCCCTCCACTTT; CDR3: CASSQEGSSSYNSPLHF
V: TRBV19; D: TRBD1; J: TRBJ1-1; size: -; DNA: TGTGCCAGTATGGGCGTTAGGACAGGGATTCTAGCTGAAGCTTTCTTT; CDR3: CASMGVRTGILAEAFF
V: TRBV7-2; D: -; J: TRBJ2-1; size: -; DNA: TGTGCCAGCAGCCGTATAGCGGTTTCCTACAATGAGCAGTTCTTC; CDR3: CASSRIAVSYNEQFF
V: TRBV6-6; D: -; J: TRBJ1-1; size: few; DNA: TGTGCCAGCAGTTACGACGGGGGTATGAACACTGAAGCTTTCTTT; CDR3: CASSYDGGMNTEAFF